The clone carrying this T cell receptor (beta chain) has a count of ten or more. The antigen remains unidentified. Axillary draining lymph nodes of breast cancer patients supplied the node samples. The sample belongs to a study of breast tumors, draining lymph nodes, adjacent tissues. V lost 1 base and J lost 6; bases outside the gene matches: 16. Germline-derived CDR1 and CDR2 are LNHDA and SQIVND (reference sequence). This CDR3 is built from 19 residues. General study results and limits: Compared with lymph nodes, tumors were less diverse; compared with nontumor tissue, more. Most tumor T cells seemingly derive from lymph node, then expand in tumor.

TCRdb reanalysed the multiplex PCR reads using MiXCR and keeps one entry per CDR3 protein. The sample includes roughly 130,000 distinct CDR3 sequences, 32% of them seen just once. The TCR sequence derives from a female donor with breast cancer. Some clones in this sample may be carry-over from other donors' samples. The sequenced material came from axillary lymph node tissue. The J gene is TRBJ2-2, the V gene TRBV19, with TRBD1 identical over 8 bases. CDR3 loop: CASSIVRKTGVPTAGELFF. CDR3 bases: TGTGCCAGTAGTATAGTCCGCAAGACAGGGGTGCCTACCGCCGGGGAGCTGTTTTTT. The variable domain in full, completed from reference TRBV19 and TRBJ2-2, reads DGGITQSPKYLFRKEGQNVTLSCEQNLNHDAMYWYRQDPGQGLRLIYYSQIVNDFQKGDIAEGYSVSREKKESFPLTVTSAQKNPTAFYLCASSIVRKTGVPTAGELFFGEGSRLTVL.